These T cell receptor beta chains were read from a single sample in a study of blood T cell repertoires in COVID-19. Libraries were prepared by immunoSEQ multiplex PCR; TCRdb keeps only in-frame clonotypes and omits some of them. The table has some 230,000 clones, roughly 84% seen once. The sample consisted of peripheral blood. The receptors come from a woman in her 30s who had recovered from COVID-19. Both conserved end residues are trimmed from each CDR3. Fields, in order: CDR3 length, V gene, clone size, D gene, J gene, CDR3 protein. The D gene is left open where the match is weak. Rows may omit the clone size; those that give it use once, few, many or a size class.

length: 14
V: TRBV10-3
size: -
D: -
J: TRBJ1-4
CDR3: AISDSKAATNEKLF

length: 10
V: TRBV6-5
size: -
D: -
J: TRBJ1-2
CDR3: ASGVQGSGYT

length: 13
V: TRBV7-3
size: few
D: -
J: TRBJ1-3
CDR3: ASSPTGYSGNTIY

length: 12
V: TRBV6-2/TRBV6-3
size: -
D: -
J: TRBJ1-4
CDR3: ASSDQGHPQKLF

length: 12
V: TRBV30
size: -
D: -
J: TRBJ2-7
CDR3: AWSVQVTRYEQY

length: 12
V: TRBV27
size: -
D: -
J: TRBJ1-3
CDR3: ASGRGQVGNTIY

length: 11
V: TRBV7-3
size: -
D: -
J: TRBJ2-3
CDR3: ASSLVAADTQY

length: 14
V: TRBV9
size: -
D: TRBD1
J: TRBJ1-3
CDR3: ASSGQGATSGNTIY

length: 15
V: TRBV19
size: -
D: -
J: TRBJ1-2
CDR3: ASIGFTEGYSNYGYT

length: 12
V: TRBV24-1
size: -
D: -
J: TRBJ1-1
CDR3: ATSDPDRGTEAF

length: 10
V: TRBV6-1
size: once
D: -
J: TRBJ1-1
CDR3: ASSERGTEAF

length: 14
V: TRBV7-9
size: -
D: -
J: TRBJ1-1
CDR3: ASSRQKGLMNTEAF

length: 13
V: TRBV28
size: -
D: -
J: TRBJ2-3
CDR3: ASSPPFSRTDTQY

length: 9
V: TRBV20-1
size: -
D: -
J: TRBJ1-1
CDR3: SGQGYTEAF

length: 11
V: TRBV30
size: -
D: -
J: TRBJ1-4
CDR3: AWSARYGEKLF

length: 15
V: TRBV27
size: -
D: TRBD1
J: TRBJ2-7
CDR3: ASSISYTGTGGYEQY

length: 13
V: TRBV5-1
size: -
D: TRBD1
J: TRBJ2-5
CDR3: ASSLDRQGAETQY

length: 14
V: TRBV5-1
size: -
D: -
J: TRBJ1-2
CDR3: ASSPSPTGIYYGYT

length: 12
V: TRBV2
size: -
D: -
J: TRBJ1-4
CDR3: ASRPQGGGEKLF

length: 10
V: TRBV6-6
size: -
D: -
J: TRBJ1-1
CDR3: ASSYNLREAF

length: 10
V: TRBV5-1
size: -
D: -
J: TRBJ2-7
CDR3: ASLVGAYEQY

length: 13
V: TRBV9
size: -
D: -
J: TRBJ2-3
CDR3: ASSDHGRGPGTQY

length: 13
V: TRBV9
size: few
D: -
J: TRBJ2-2
CDR3: ASSLRQDNTGELF

length: 14
V: TRBV27
size: -
D: TRBD1
J: TRBJ1-5
CDR3: ASSPQDRRSNQPQH

length: 14
V: TRBV7-9
size: -
D: -
J: TRBJ1-1
CDR3: ASSQSGGRENTEAF